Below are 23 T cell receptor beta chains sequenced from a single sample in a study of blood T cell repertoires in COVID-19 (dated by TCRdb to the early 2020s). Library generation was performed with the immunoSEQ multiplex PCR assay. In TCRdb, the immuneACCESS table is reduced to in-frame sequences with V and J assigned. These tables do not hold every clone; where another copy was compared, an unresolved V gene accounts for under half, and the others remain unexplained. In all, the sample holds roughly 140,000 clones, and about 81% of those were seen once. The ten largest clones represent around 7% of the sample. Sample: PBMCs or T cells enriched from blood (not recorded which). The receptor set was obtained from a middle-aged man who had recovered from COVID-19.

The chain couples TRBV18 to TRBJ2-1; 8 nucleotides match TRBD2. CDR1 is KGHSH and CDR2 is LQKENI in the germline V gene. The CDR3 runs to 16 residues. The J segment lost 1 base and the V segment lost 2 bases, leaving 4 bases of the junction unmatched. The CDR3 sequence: CASSPISGGSYNEQFF. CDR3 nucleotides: TGTGCCAGCTCACCAATCAGCGGGGGTTCCTACAATGAGCAGTTCTTC. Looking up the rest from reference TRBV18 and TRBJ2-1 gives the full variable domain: NAGVMQNPRHLVRRRGQEARLRCSPMKGHSHVYWYRQLPEEGLKFMVYLQKENIIDESGMPKERFSAEFPKEGPSILRIQQVVRGDSAAYFCASSPISGGSYNEQFFGPGTRLTVL.

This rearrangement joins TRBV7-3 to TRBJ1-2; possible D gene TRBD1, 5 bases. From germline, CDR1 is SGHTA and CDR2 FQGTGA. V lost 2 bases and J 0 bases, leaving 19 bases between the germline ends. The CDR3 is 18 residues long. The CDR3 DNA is TGTGCCAGCAGCTTAGACGGTCCGGCAGGGATAACTAACTATGGCTACACCTTC. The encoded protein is CASSLDGPAGITNYGYTF.

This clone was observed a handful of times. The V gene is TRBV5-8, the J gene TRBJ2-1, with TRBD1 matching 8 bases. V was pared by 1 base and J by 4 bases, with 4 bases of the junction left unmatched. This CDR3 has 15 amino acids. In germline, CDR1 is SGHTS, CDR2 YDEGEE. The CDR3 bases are TGTGCCAGCAGCTTGTATGGGACAGGATACAATGAGCAGTTCTTC. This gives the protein CASSLYGTGYNEQFF.

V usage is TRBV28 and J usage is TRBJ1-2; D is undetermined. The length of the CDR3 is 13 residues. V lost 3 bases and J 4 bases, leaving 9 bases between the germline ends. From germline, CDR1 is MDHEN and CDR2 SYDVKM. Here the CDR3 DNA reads TGTGCCAGCAGTTTGGGCCAGGCCTATGGCTACACCTTC. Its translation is CASSLGQAYGYTF.

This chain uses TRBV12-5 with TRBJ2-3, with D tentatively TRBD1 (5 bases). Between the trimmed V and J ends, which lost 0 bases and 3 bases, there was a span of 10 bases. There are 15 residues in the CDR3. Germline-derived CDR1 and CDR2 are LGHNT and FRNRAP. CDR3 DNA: TGTGCTAGTGGTTTGGTTGGGTCAGGGACAGATACGCAGTATTTT. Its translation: CASGLVGSGTDTQYF.

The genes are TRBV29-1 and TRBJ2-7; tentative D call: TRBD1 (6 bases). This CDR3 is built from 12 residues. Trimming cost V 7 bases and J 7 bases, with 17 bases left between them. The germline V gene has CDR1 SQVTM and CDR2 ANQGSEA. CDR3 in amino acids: CSAAGRGYEQYF. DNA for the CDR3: TGCAGCGCCGCAGGCAGGGGTTATGAGCAGTACTTC.

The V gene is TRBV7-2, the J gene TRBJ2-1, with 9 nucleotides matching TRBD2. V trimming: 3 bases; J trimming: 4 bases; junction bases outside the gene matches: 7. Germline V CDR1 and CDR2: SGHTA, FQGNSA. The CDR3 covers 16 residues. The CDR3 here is CASSLKAGGTYNEQFF. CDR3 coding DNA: TGTGCCAGCAGCTTGAAGGCGGGGGGGACGTACAATGAGCAGTTCTTC. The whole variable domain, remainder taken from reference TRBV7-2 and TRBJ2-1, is GAGVSQSPSNKVTEKGKDVELRCDPISGHTALYWYRQSLGQGLEFLIYFQGNSAPDKSGLPSDRFSAERTGGSVSTLTIQRTQQEDSAVYLCASSLKAGGTYNEQFFGPGTRLTVL.

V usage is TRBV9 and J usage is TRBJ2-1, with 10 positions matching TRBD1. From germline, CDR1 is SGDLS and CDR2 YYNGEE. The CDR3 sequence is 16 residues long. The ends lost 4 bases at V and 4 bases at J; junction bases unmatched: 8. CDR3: CASSSSGQGGYNEQFF. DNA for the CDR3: TGTGCCAGCAGCTCCTCCGGACAGGGGGGTTACAATGAGCAGTTCTTC.

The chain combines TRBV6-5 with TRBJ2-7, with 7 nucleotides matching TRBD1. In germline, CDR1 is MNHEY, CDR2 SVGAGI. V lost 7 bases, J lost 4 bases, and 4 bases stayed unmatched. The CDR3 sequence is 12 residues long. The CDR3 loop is CASTRQGYEQYF. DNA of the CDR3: TGTGCCAGCACCCGACAGGGATACGAGCAGTACTTC.

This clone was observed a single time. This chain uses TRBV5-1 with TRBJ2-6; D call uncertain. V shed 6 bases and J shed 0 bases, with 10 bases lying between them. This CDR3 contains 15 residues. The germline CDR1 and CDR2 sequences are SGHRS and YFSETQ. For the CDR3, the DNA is TGCGCCAGCAAACAGTCATTCTCTGGGGCCAACGTCCTGACTTTC. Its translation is CASKQSFSGANVLTF.

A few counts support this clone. The DNA of the CDR3 is TGTGCCAGCAGTGGCGGGATGCAGGGGGACTATGGCTACACCTTC. Translated, it gives CASSGGMQGDYGYTF. J is TRBJ1-2 and V is TRBV2; TRBD1 matches at 7 bases. There are 15 residues in the CDR3. The germline V gene has CDR1 SNHLY and CDR2 FYNNEI. V trimming: 4 bases; J trimming: 3 bases; junction bases outside the gene matches: 8.

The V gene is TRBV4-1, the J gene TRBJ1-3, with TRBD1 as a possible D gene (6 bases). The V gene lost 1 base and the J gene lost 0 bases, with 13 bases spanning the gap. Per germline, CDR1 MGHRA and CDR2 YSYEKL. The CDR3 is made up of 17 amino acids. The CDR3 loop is CASSQGRTVLSGNTIYF. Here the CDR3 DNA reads TGCGCCAGCAGCCAAGGGAGGACAGTGCTCTCTGGAAACACCATATATTTT.

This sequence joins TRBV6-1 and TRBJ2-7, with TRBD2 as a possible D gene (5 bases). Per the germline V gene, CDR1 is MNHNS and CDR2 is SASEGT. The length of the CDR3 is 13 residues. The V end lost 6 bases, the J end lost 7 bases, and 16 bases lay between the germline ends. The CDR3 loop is CASSRTYRGEQYF. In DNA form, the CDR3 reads TGTGCCAGCAGCCGCACCTACAGAGGGGAGCAGTACTTC.

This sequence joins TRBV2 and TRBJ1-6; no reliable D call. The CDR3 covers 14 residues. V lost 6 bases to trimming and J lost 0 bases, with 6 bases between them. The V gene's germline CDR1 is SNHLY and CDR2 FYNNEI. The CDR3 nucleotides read TGTGCCAGCAGCCTCAGCTCCTATAATTCACCCCTCCACTTT. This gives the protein CASSLSSYNSPLHF.

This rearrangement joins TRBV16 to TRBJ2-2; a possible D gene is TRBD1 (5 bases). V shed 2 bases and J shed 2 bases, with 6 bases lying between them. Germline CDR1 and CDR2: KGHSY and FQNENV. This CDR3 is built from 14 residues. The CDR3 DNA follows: TGTGCCAGCAGCCAAGGGGCTAACACCGGGGAGCTGTTTTTT. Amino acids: CASSQGANTGELFF.

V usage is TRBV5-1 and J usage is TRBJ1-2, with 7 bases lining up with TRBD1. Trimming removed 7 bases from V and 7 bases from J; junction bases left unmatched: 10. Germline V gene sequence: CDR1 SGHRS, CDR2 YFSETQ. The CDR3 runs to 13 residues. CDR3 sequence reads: CASGQTGSPGYTF. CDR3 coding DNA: TGCGCCAGCGGCCAGACAGGGAGTCCTGGCTACACCTTC.

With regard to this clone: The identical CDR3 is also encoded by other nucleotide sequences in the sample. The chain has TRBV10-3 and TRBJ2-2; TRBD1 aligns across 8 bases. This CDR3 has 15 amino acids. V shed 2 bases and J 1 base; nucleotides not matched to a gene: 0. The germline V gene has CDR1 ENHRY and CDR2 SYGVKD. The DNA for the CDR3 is TGTGCCATCAGTGAGACAGGGGGGAACACCGGGGAGCTGTTTTTT. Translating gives CAISETGGNTGELFF.

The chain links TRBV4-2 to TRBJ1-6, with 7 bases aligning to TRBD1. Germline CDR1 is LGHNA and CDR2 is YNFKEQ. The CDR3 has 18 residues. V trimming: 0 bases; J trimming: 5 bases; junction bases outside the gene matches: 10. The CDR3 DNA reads TGTGCCAGCAGCCAAGAGAGGGGGACAGCTACTAATAATTCACCCCTCCACTTT. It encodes CASSQERGTATNNSPLHF.

CDR3 residues: CASSLVGQGYEKLFF. The DNA of the CDR3 is TGTGCCAGCAGCTTGGTTGGACAGGGTTACGAAAAACTGTTTTTT. V usage is TRBV7-9 and J usage is TRBJ1-4, with TRBD1 matching 8 bases. After removal of 3 bases from V and 8 bases from J, the junction contained 8 bases not matched to a gene. The CDR3 is 15 amino acids. The germline V gene has CDR1 SEHNR and CDR2 FQNEAQ (reference sequence).

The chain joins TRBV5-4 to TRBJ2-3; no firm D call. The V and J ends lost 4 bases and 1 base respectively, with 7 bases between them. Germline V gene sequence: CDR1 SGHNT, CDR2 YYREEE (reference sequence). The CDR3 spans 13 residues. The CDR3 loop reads CASSVQGTDTQYF. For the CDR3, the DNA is TGTGCCAGCAGCGTTCAGGGCACAGATACGCAGTATTTT.

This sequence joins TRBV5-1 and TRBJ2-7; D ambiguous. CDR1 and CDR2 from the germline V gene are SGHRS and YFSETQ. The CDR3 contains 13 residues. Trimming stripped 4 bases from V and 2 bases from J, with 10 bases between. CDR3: CASSARATYEQYF. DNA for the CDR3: TGCGCCAGCAGCGCCCGAGCTACCTACGAGCAGTACTTC.

The CDR3 region has the DNA TGTGCCAGCAGCTTATCGCAGGGTGATGCCAAAAACATTCAGTACTTC. Protein product: CASSLSQGDAKNIQYF. This chain uses TRBV13 with TRBJ2-4; a weak D match, TRBD1 (5 bases). CDR3 length equals 16 residues. The V gene lost 2 bases and the J gene lost 1 base, with 12 bases spanning the gap. The germline CDR1 and CDR2 sequences are PRHDT and FYEKMQ (reference sequence).

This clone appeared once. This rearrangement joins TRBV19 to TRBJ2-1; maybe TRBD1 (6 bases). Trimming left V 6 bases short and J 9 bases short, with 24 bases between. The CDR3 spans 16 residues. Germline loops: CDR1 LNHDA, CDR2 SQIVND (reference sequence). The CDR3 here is CASSSTGTLIHGEQFF. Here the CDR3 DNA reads TGTGCCAGTAGCTCCACCGGGACACTAATACATGGTGAGCAGTTCTTC.